Included here is one T cell receptor beta chain sequence, with context. The data stem from a study of OX40 agonist ivuxolimab in advanced cancers. Study information: About 44% of patients had received prior checkpoint inhibitor therapy.

The repertoire was sequenced with immunoSEQ multiplex PCR; TCRdb's copy has only in-frame clones and lacks some. The table lists some 40,000 clones, 70% to 85% of them singletons. The CDR3 runs 14 residues. CDR1 is MRHNA, CDR2 SNTAGT, per germline. V lost 4 bases, J lost 6 bases, and 12 bases lay in between. This chain joins TRBV6-4 and TRBJ2-2; D might be TRBD2 (6 bases). This sequence was found in an adult with an advanced solid tumor such as melanoma, head and neck, liver or kidney cancer. Sample: CD4+ or CD8+ T cells sorted from blood, taken in a trial of the OX40 agonist ivuxolimab. CDR3 nucleotide sequence: TGTGCCAGCAGTGGCCGGGGAGGATCCGGGGAGCTGTTTTTT. The encoded protein is CASSGRGGSGELFF.